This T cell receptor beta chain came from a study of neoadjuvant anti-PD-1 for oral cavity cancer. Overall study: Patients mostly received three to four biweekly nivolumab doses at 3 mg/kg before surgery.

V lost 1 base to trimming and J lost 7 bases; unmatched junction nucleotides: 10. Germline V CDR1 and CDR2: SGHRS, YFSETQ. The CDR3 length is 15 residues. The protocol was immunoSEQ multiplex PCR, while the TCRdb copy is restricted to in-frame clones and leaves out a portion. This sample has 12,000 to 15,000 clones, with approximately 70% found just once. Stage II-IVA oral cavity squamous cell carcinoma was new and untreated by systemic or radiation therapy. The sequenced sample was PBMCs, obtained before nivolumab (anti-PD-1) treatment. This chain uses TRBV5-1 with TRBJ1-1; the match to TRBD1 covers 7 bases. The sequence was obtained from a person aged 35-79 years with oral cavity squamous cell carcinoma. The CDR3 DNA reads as TGCGCCAGCAGCTTGAGGGTGGGGGGACAGAGTGAAGCTTTCTTT. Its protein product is CASSLRVGGQSEAFF.